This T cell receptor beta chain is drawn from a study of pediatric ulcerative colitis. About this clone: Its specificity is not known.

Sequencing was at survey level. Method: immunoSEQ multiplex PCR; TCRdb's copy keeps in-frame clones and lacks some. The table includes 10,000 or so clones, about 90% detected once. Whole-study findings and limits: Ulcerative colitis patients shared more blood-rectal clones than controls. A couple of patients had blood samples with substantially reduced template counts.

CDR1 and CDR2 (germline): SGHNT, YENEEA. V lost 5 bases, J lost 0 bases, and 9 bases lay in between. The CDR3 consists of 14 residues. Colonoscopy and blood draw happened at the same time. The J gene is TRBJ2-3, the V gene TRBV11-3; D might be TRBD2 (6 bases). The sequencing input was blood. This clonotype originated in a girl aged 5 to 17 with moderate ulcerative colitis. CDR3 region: CASSPRGSTDTQYF. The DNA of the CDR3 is TGTGCCAGCAGCCCGCGGGGTAGCACAGATACGCAGTATTTT.